The source of this T cell receptor beta chain is a study of T cells after yellow fever vaccination. Whole-study findings and limits: In post-booster samples, most primary-vaccination clones reappeared (roughly 96% CD4, around 87% CD8). The CD4 compartment and the CD8 compartment contained a small share of clonotypes in common. The secondary response was weaker, and its peak arrived faster, on day 5 versus 15.

A word on this clonotype: Its antigen is undetermined.

The authors made TCR cDNA by 5'RACE template switching, adding a universal primer site and UMIs. TCRdb fed the 5' RACE reads into MiXCR, producing one record per CDR3 protein. The table has 300,000 or so distinct CDR3 sequences, 3.5% to 4.5% seen once; the top ten hold roughly 24%. The specimen comprised PBMCs, sampled 5 days after the yellow fever booster vaccination. This receptor was taken from a man younger than 30 who received the YFV17D yellow fever vaccine.

The CDR3 DNA reads as TGTGCCAGCAGCTTGGGCCCCCTTGAAGACGGCTACACCTTC. Amino acid sequence: CASSLGPLEDGYTF. The chain uses TRBV5-5 and TRBJ1-2; D gene unclear. CDR1 and CDR2 from the germline V gene are SGHKS and YYEKEE (reference sequence). The ends were cut back, 0 bases at V and 8 bases at J, with 14 bases in the middle. The CDR3 totals 14 residues.